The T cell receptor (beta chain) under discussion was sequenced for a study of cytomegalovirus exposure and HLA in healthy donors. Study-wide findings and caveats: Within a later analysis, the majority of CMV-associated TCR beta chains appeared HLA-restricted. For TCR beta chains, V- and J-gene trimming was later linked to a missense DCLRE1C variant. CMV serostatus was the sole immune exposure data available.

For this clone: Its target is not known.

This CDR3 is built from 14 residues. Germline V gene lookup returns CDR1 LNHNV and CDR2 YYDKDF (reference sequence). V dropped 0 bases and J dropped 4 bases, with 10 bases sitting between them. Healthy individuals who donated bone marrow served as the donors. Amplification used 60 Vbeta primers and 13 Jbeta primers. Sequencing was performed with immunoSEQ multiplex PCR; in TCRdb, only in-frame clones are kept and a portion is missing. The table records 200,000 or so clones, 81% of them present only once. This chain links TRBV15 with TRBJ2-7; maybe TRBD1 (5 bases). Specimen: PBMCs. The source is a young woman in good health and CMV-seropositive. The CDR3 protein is CATSRDPGNYEQYV. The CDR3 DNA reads TGTGCCACCAGCAGAGATCCAGGGAATTACGAGCAGTACGTC.